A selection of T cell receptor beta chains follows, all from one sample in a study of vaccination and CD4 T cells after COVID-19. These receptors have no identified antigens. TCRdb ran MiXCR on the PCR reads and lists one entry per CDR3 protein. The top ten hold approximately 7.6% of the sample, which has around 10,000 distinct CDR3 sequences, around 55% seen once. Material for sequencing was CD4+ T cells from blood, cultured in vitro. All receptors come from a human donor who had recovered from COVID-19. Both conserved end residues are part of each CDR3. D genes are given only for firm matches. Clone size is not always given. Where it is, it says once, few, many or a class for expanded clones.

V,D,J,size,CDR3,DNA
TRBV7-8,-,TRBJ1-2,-,CASSYDWTEGYTF,TGTGCCAGCAGCTACGACTGGACAGAGGGCTACACCTTC
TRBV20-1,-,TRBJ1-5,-,CSASGDPNQPQHF,TGCAGTGCATCAGGGGATCCCAATCAGCCCCAGCATTTT
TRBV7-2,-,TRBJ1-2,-,CASSLLGRVNGYTF,TGTGCCAGCAGCTTATTGGGTAGGGTTAATGGCTACACCTTC
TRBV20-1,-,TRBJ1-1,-,CSARKSGTVEAFF,TGCAGTGCTAGAAAGTCCGGGACGGTCGAAGCTTTCTTT
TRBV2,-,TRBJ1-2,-,CASSDQASQGFGYTF,TGTGCCAGCAGTGATCAGGCCAGTCAGGGATTTGGCTACACCTTC
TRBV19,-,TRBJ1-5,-,CASTRNRNSNQPQHF,TGTGCCAGTACGAGGAACAGGAATAGCAATCAGCCCCAGCATTTT
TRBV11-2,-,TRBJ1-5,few,CASSGTAGEPQHF,TGTGCCAGCAGCGGAACAGCTGGGGAGCCCCAGCATTTT
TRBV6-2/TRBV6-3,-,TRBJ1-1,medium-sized,CASSYSGSTEAFF,TGTGCCAGCAGTTACTCGGGGAGCACTGAAGCTTTCTTT
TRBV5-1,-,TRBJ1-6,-,CASSPGQDNSPLHF,TGCGCCAGCAGCCCGGGCCAAGATAATTCACCCCTCCACTTT
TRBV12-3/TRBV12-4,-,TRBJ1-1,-,CASRNAASTAFF,TGTGCCAGCAGGAACGCGGCCTCGACAGCTTTCTTT
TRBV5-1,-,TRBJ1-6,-,CASGRTENSPLHF,TGCGCCAGCGGCAGGACAGAGAATTCACCCCTCCACTTT
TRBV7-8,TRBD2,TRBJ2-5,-,CASSLSSGRSVQETQYF,TGTGCCAGCAGCTTATCTAGCGGGAGGAGCGTCCAAGAGACCCAGTACTTC
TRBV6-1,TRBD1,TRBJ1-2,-,CASSDPGQGGLSNYGYTF,TGTGCCAGCAGCGACCCCGGACAGGGGGGTCTTTCTAACTATGGCTACACCTTC
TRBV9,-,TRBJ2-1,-,CASSEGQSSYNEQFF,TGTGCCAGCAGCGAAGGACAGAGCTCCTACAATGAGCAGTTCTTC
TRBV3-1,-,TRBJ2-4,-,CASSQEGPRANIQYF,TGTGCCAGCAGCCAAGAGGGCCCCCGGGCAAACATTCAGTACTTC
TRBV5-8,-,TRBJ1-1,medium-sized,CASSSRPLSTEAFF,TGTGCCAGCAGCTCAAGACCACTGAGCACTGAAGCTTTCTTT
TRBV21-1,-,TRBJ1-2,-,CASSKVIDRGFPFPYYGYTF,TGTGCCAGCAGCAAAGTAATCGACAGGGGGTTCCCCTTTCCCTACTATGGCTACACCTTC